This T cell receptor (beta chain) was found in a study of brain T cells in children with intractable seizures. Regarding this clone: Its antigen remains unknown.

Surgery cases with the highest brain T cell transcript signatures were chosen for sequencing. Pre-surgery treatment included at least one anti-epileptic drug. Method: immunoSEQ multiplex PCR; TCRdb's copy keeps in-frame clones and lacks some. Here the sample spans 65,000 to 85,000 clones, 85% to 95% being singletons. Points from the study as a whole: HCMV serostatus was not known, and viral specificity came from CDR3 similarity only. Absence of clones before surgery may stem from lower sequencing depth.

The V and J ends lost 0 bases and 6 bases, in that order; junction bases with no gene match: 4. The CDR3 has 16 residues. Germline CDR1 and CDR2: ENHRY and SYGVKD. The chain has TRBV10-3 and TRBJ1-6; 8 nucleotides align to TRBD1. The source of this sequence is a boy younger than two with tuberous sclerosis and intractable seizures. Sequencing was performed on peripheral blood, taken at surgery. This CDR3 reads CAISESRQGSNSPLHF. In DNA, the CDR3 is TGTGCCATCAGTGAGTCTCGACAGGGGAGTAATTCACCCCTCCACTTT.